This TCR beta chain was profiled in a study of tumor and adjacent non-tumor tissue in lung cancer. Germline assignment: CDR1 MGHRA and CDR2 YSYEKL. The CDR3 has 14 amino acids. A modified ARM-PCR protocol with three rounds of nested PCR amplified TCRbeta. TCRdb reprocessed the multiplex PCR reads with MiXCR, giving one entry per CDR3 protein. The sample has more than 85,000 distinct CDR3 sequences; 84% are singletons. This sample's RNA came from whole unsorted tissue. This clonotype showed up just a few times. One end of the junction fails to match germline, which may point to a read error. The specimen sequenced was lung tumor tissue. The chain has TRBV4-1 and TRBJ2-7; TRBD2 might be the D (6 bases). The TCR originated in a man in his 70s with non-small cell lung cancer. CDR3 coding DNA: TGCGCCAGCGGCCAAGGAGGGAGTTCTGAAGAGCAGTACTTC. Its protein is CASGQGGSSEEQYF.